The 10 T cell receptor beta chains reported below all come from one sample, sequenced in a study of blood T cell repertoires in COVID-19 (TCRdb year 2020). Libraries were built with the immunoSEQ multiplex PCR assay. This is the immuneACCESS table as TCRdb keeps it, with only in-frame sequences that have V and J called. A part of the clones is gone; compared with another copy, unresolved V genes explain less than half, and the rest is unexplained. Recorded for this sample are 50,000 or so clones; 75% to 90% of them occurred a single time. Around 17% of the sample is in the top ten clones. Sequencing input: peripheral blood. The receptors here all came from a human donor in a cohort sampled during active COVID-19.

The CDR3: CASRAGSEKLFF. Here the CDR3 DNA reads TGTGCCAGCAGGGCGGGTAGTGAAAAACTGTTTTTT. V gene TRBV2 combines with J gene TRBJ1-4, with unresolved D. The CDR3 runs 12 residues. V dropped 6 bases and J dropped 7 bases, with 9 bases sitting between them. In germline, CDR1 is SNHLY, CDR2 FYNNEI.

In its sample, this clone was seen once. The rearrangement uses TRBV18 and TRBJ2-7; D not certain. Trimming took off 3 bases at V and 5 bases at J, with 11 bases between the two ends. Germline values: CDR1 KGHSH, CDR2 LQKENI. This CDR3 is built from 13 residues. The CDR3 spells CASSPYRTDEQYF. CDR3 DNA: TGTGCCAGCTCACCGTACAGAACGGACGAGCAGTACTTC.

V gene TRBV29-1 combines with J gene TRBJ1-4; D not resolved. The CDR3 totals 12 residues. The ends were cut back, 0 bases at V and 8 bases at J, with 7 bases in the middle. Per germline, CDR1 SQVTM and CDR2 ANQGSEA. The CDR3 spells CSVEDRVEKLFF. Here the CDR3 DNA reads TGCAGCGTTGAAGATCGGGTGGAAAAACTGTTTTTT.

The chain recombines TRBV7-9 with TRBJ1-6; possibly TRBD1 for D (5 bases). The CDR3 is made up of 14 amino acids. Looked up from germline, CDR1 is SEHNR and CDR2 is FQNEAQ (reference sequence). Between the trimmed V and J ends, which lost 3 bases and 9 bases, there was a span of 12 bases. DNA of the CDR3: TGTGCCAGCAGCTTGAAAGGGGTGGGTTCACCCCTCCACTTT. Amino acid sequence: CASSLKGVGSPLHF.

This rearrangement joins TRBV5-5 to TRBJ2-1, with TRBD1 as a possible D gene (6 bases). Germline CDR1 SGHKS, CDR2 YYEKEE (reference sequence). Between the trimmed V and J ends, which lost 3 bases and 0 bases, there was a span of 10 bases. The CDR3 has 15 amino acids. Written as DNA, the CDR3 is TGTGCCAGCAGCTCAACAGGGCTCTCCTACAATGAGCAGTTCTTC. This translates into CASSSTGLSYNEQFF.

V is TRBV2 and J is TRBJ2-3; perhaps TRBD2 as D (7 bases). Trimming took off 6 bases at V and 0 bases at J, with 16 bases between the two ends. From germline, CDR1 is SNHLY and CDR2 FYNNEI. This CDR3 is 16 amino acids long. The CDR3: CASSVLGGASTDTQYF. The CDR3 DNA reads TGTGCCAGCAGCGTATTGGGGGGGGCTAGCACAGATACGCAGTATTTT.

The rearrangement links TRBV3-1 (or the pseudogene TRBV3-2) to TRBJ2-1; 14 bases are shared with TRBD2. J lost 0 bases, V lost 1 base, and 8 bases had no gene match. The CDR3 is 20 amino acids. In germline, CDR1 is LGHDT, CDR2 YNNKEL (reference sequence). This CDR3 reads CASSQGTGTSGRGSYNEQFF. DNA for the CDR3: TGTGCCAGCAGCCAAGGCACCGGGACTAGCGGGAGAGGCTCCTACAATGAGCAGTTCTTC.

The rearrangement links TRBV11-2 to TRBJ2-1; tentatively, D is TRBD1 (7 bases). The CDR3 sequence is 17 residues long. In germline, CDR1 is SGHAT, CDR2 FQNNGV. V lost 5 bases and J lost 10, with 27 bases in between. The CDR3 region is CASSLSRGGTALYEQFF. CDR3 nucleotide sequence: TGTGCCAGCAGCCTAAGCCGAGGAGGGACAGCGCTCTACGAGCAGTTCTTC.

The rearrangement joins TRBV5-1 to TRBJ2-2, with 8 bases identical to TRBD2. Trimming removed 0 bases from V and 3 bases from J; junction bases left unmatched: 4. The length of the CDR3 is 16 residues. Germline-derived CDR1 and CDR2 are SGHRS and YFSETQ. The CDR3 protein is CASSLVTSGYTGELFF. DNA for the CDR3: TGCGCCAGCAGCTTGGTTACTAGCGGTTACACCGGGGAGCTGTTTTTT.

This chain connects TRBV19 to TRBJ2-5; TRBD1 matches 7 bases. Germline values: CDR1 LNHDA, CDR2 SQIVND (reference sequence). V lost 5 bases, J lost 5 bases, and 11 bases stayed unmatched. There are 15 residues in the CDR3. This CDR3 is CASSPTSTGWETQYF. In DNA, the CDR3 is TGTGCCAGTAGTCCGACTTCGACAGGGTGGGAGACCCAGTACTTC. Full variable domain (remainder filled in from reference TRBV19 and TRBJ2-5): DGGITQSPKYLFRKEGQNVTLSCEQNLNHDAMYWYRQDPGQGLRLIYYSQIVNDFQKGDIAEGYSVSREKKESFPLTVTSAQKNPTAFYLCASSPTSTGWETQYFGPGTRLLVL.